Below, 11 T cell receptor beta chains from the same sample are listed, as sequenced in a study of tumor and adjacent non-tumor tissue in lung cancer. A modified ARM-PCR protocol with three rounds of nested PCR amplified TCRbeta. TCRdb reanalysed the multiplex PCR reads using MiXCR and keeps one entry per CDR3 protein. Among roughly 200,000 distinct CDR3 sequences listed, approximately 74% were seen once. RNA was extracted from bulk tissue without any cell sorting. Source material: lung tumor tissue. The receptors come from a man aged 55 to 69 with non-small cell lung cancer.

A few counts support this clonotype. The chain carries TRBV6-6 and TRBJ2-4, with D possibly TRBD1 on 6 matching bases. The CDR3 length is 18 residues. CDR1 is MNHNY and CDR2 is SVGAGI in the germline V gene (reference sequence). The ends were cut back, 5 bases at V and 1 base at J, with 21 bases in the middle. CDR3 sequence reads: CASSDPSTGRLAKNIQYF. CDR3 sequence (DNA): TGTGCCAGCAGTGACCCCTCCACAGGGCGGTTGGCCAAAAACATTCAGTACTTC.

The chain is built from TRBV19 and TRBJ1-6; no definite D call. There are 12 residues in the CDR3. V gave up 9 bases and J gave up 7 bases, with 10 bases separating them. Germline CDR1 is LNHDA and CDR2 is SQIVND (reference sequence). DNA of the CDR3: TGTGCCAGCAACCGGCAAAATTCACCCCTCCACTTT. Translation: CASNRQNSPLHF.

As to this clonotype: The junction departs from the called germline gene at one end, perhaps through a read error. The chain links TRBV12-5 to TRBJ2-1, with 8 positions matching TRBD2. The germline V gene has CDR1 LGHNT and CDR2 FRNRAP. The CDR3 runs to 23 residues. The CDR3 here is CACGLPAGLAGDARPSSYNEQFF. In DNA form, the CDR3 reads TGTGCTTGTGGTTTGCCCGCAGGACTAGCAGGGGACGCCCGGCCAAGCTCCTACAATGAGCAGTTCTTC.

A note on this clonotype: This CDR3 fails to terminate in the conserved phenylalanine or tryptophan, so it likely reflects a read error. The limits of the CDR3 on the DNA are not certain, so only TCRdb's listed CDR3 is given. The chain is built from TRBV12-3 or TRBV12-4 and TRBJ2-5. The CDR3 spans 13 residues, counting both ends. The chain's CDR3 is CASSLIPAETQYY.

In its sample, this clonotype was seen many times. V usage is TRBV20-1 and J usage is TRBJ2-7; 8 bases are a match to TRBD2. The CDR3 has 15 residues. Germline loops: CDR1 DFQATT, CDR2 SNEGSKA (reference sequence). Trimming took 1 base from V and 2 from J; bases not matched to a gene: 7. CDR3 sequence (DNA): TGCAGTGCTAGAGCGGGTAGCGGGAAAACCTACGAGCAGTACTTC. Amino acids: CSARAGSGKTYEQYF.

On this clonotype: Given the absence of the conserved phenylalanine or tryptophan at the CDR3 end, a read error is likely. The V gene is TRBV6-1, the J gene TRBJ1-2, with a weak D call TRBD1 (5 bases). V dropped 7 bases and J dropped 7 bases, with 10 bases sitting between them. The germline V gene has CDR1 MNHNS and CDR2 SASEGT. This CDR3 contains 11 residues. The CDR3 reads CASNGGAGYTY. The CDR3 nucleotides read TGTGCCAGCAATGGAGGGGCTGGCTACACCTAC.

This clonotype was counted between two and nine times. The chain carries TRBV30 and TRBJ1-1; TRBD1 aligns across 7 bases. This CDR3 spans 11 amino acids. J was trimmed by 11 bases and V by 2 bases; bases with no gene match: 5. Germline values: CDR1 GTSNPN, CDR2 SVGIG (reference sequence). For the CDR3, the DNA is TGTGCCTGGAGTCTGACAGGGTATGCTTTCTTT. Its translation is CAWSLTGYAFF.

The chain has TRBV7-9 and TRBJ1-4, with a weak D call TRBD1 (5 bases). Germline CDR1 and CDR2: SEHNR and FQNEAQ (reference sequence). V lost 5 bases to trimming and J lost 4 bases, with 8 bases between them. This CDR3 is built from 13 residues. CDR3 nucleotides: TGTGCCAGCAGCCGGGGGTTTAATGAAAAACTGTTTTTT. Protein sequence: CASSRGFNEKLFF.

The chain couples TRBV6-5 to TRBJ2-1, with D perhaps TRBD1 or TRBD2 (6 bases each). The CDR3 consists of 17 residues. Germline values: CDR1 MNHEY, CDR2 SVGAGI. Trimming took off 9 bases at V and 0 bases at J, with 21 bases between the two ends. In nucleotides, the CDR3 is TGTGCCAGTATTTACTCGTACTCGGGGGCCTCCTACAATGAGCAGTTCTTC. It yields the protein CASIYSYSGASYNEQFF.

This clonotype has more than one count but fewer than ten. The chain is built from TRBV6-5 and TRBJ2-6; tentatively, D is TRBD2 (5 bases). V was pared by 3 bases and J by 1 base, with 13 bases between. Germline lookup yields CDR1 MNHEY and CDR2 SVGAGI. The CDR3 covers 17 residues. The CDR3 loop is CASSYDVGRSGANVLTF. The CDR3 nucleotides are TGTGCCAGCAGTTATGACGTTGGGAGATCTGGGGCCAACGTCCTGACTTTC.

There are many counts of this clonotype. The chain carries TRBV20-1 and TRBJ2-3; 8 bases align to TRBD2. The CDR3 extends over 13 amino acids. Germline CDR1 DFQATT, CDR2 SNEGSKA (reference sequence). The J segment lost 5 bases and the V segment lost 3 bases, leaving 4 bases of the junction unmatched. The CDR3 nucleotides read TGCAGTGCTAGTCTCCTAGCGGGAGATACGCAGTATTTT. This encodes CSASLLAGDTQYF.